This TCR beta chain was recorded in a study of cytomegalovirus exposure and HLA in healthy donors. General observations from the study: CMV serostatus was the only immune exposure information that was available. V segments that were indistinguishable, TRBV6-2 and TRBV6-3 among them, were omitted from analysis.

Regarding this clone: As yet, its antigen is unknown.

The germline CDR1 and CDR2 sequences are MNHNS and SASEGT. The CDR3 runs 14 residues. The V end lost 4 bases, the J end lost 2 bases, and 11 bases lay between the germline ends. Both 60 Vbeta primers and 13 Jbeta primers went into the PCR. The assay was immunoSEQ multiplex PCR, and TCRdb's table has in-frame clones only and misses some. The sample holds 120,000 or so clones, 83% seen once. This chain links TRBV6-1 with TRBJ2-5, with D unresolved. The sample consisted of PBMCs. The TCR comes from a woman between 35 and 50 years old in good health and CMV-seropositive. The CDR3 DNA follows: TGTGCCAGCAGTGCACTGACACGTCAAGAGACCCAGTACTTC. Translated, it gives CASSALTRQETQYF.